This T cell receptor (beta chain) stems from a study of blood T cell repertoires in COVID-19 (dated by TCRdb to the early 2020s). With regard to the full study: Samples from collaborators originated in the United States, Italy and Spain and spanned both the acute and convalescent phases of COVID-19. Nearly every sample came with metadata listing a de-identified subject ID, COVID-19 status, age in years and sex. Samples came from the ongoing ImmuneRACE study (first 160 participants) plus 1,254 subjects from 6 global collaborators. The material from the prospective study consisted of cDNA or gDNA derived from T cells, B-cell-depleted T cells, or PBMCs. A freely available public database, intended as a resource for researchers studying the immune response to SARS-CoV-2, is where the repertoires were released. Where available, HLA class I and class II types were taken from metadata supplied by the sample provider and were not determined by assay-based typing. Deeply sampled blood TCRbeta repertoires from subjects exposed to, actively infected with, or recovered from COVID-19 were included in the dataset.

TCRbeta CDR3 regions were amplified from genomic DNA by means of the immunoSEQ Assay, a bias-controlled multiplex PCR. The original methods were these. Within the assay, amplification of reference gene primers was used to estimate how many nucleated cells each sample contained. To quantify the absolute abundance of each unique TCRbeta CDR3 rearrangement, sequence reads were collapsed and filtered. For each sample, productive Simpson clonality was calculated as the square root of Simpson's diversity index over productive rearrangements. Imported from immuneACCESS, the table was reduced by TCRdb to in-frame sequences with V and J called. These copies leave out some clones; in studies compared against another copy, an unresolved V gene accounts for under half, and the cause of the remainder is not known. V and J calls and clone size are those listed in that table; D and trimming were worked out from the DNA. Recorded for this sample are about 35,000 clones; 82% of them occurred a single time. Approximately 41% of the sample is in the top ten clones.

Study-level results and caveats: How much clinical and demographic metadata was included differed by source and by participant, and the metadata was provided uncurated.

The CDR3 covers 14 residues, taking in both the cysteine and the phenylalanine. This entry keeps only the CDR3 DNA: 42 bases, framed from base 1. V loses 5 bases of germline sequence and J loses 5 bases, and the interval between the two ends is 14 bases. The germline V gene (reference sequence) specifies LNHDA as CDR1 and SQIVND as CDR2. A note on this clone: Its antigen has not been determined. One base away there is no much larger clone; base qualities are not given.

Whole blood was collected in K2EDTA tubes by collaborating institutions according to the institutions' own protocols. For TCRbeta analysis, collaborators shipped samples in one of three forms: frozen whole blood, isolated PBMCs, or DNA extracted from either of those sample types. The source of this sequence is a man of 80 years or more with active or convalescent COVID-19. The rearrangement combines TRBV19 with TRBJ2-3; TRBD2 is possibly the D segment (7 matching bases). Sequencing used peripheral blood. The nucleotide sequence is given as TGTGCCAGTAGTGTACCAGGGGAGGGAGATACGCAGTATTTT. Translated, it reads CASSVPGEGDTQYF. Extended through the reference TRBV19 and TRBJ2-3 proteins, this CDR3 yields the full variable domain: DGGITQSPKYLFRKEGQNVTLSCEQNLNHDAMYWYRQDPGQGLRLIYYSQIVNDFQKGDIAEGYSVSREKKESFPLTVTSAQKNPTAFYLCASSVPGEGDTQYFGPGTRLTVL.